These 3 T cell receptor beta chains originate from one sample sequenced in a study of T cells after posttransplantation cyclophosphamide. Busulfan-fludarabine conditioning, marrow transplant, and cyclophosphamide on days +3 and +4 were administered. TCRdb keeps only in-frame clones here, not all; method: immunoSEQ multiplex PCR. Of 9,500 to 14,000 clones in the sample, about 93% were seen once. Material: PBMCs, obtained after allogeneic stem cell transplant with posttransplant cyclophosphamide. These TCRs come from a female patient younger than 45 who received an allogeneic stem cell transplant from an unrelated donor, was CMV-positive, and had no GVHD. Some T cells may be supplied by the graft donor.

V is TRBV5-1 and J is TRBJ1-1; D possibly corresponds to TRBD1 (6 bases). There are 18 residues in the CDR3. Trimming removed 4 bases from V and 6 bases from J, with 28 bases in between. CDR1 and CDR2 from the germline V gene are SGHRS and YFSETQ. In DNA form, the CDR3 reads TGCGCCAGCAGCCAAAAGTTGGACAGTCCCGCCCTGAGTTCTGAAGCTTTCTTT. It specifies CASSQKLDSPALSSEAFF.

The V gene is TRBV6-1, the J gene TRBJ2-2, with TRBD1 matching over 7 bases. Germline CDR1 is MNHNS and CDR2 is SASEGT. Losses at the gene ends were 4 bases for V and 2 bases for J; bases not matched to a gene: 4. The CDR3 loop spans 15 amino acids. The CDR3: CASSARQGNTGELFF. CDR3 DNA: TGTGCCAGCAGTGCACGACAGGGAAACACCGGGGAGCTGTTTTTT.

The chain combines TRBV7-2 with TRBJ2-7; 7 bases fit TRBD2. Trimming took 5 bases from V and 4 from J; bases not matched to a gene: 5. The CDR3 length is 13 residues. Germline V CDR1 and CDR2: SGHTA, FQGNSA. The DNA of the CDR3 is TGTGCCAGCAGCCATTCGCGGGGGTACGAGCAGTACTTC. This encodes CASSHSRGYEQYF.